This record concerns one TCR beta chain sequence. At the DNA level, this CDR3 is encoded by other sequences in the same sample as well. Trimming took off 2 bases at V and 3 bases at J, with 5 bases between the two ends. Germline V gives CDR1 SGHDT, CDR2 YYEEEE. This CDR3 comprises 12 residues. Sequencing used immunoSEQ multiplex PCR; TCRdb keeps in-frame clones, though not all of them. The sample contains about 280,000 clones, roughly 80% of which appear only once. This specimen belongs to a study of blood T cell repertoires in COVID-19. Exposed participants came across a COVID-19 case within 2 weeks before study entry.

Input material: PBMCs or T cells enriched from blood (not recorded which). This TCR came from a man aged 40-49 years who had been exposed to COVID-19. The V call is TRBV5-6, the J call TRBJ1-2; D ambiguous. The CDR3 DNA reads TGTGCCAGCAGCTTAGCCGACTATGGCTACACCTTC. This translates into CASSLADYGYTF.